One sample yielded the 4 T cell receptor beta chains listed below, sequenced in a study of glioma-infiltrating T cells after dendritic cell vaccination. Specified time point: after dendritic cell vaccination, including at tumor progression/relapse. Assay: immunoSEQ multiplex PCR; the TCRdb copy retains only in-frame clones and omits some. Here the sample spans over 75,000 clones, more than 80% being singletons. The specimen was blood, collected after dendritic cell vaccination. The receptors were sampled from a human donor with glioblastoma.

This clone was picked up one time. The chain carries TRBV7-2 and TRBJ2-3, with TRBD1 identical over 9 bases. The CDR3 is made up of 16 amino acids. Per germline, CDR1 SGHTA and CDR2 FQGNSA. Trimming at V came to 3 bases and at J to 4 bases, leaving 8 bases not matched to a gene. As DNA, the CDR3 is TGTGCCAGCAGCTTGCGGACAGGGGCGTATTCAGATACGCAGTATTTT. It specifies CASSLRTGAYSDTQYF.

CDR3 region: CASSIDRAEENIQYF. The CDR3 nucleotides are TGTGCCAGTAGTATTGACAGGGCCGAGGAAAACATTCAGTACTTC. V gene TRBV19 combines with J gene TRBJ2-4; 7 nucleotides agree with TRBD1. There are 15 residues in the CDR3. V gave up 3 bases and J gave up 5 bases; unmatched junction bases: 7. The germline V gene has CDR1 LNHDA and CDR2 SQIVND (reference sequence).

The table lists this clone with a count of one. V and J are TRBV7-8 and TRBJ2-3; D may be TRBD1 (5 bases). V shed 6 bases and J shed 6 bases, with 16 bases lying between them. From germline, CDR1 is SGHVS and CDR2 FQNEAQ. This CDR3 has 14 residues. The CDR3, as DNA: TGTGCCAGCAGTTACCGACAGTCAAGTGATACGCAGTATTTT. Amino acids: CASSYRQSSDTQYF.

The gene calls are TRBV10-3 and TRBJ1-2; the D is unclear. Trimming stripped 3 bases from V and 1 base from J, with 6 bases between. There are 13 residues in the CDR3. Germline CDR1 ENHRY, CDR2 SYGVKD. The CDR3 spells CAISDSINYGYTF. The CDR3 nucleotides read TGTGCCATCAGTGACTCTATTAACTATGGCTACACCTTC.